Below, 29 T cell receptor beta chains from the same sample are listed, as sequenced in a study of metastatic and nonmetastatic thyroid tumors. MiXCR was used by TCRdb to re-call the PCR reads. Here the sample spans roughly 15,000 clones, 25% to 30% being singletons. Every patient was untreated before thyroid surgery. The sample was tumor tissue. The receptor source for this set is a female donor with papillary thyroid cancer or a benign thyroid nodule (not recorded which). Some clones in this sample may be carry-over from other donors' samples.

This clone was counted ten times or more. The chain uses TRBV20-1 and TRBJ2-4; the match to TRBD2 covers 9 bases. From germline, CDR1 is DFQATT and CDR2 SNEGSKA (reference sequence). Unmatched junction bases numbered 14, after V lost 4 bases and J lost 7 bases. The CDR3 covers 16 residues. The CDR3 loop reads CSAITVAGGDRNIQYF. CDR3 DNA sequence: TGCAGTGCTATTACGGTCGCGGGAGGGGATAGGAACATTCAGTACTTC.

In this sample, this clone is medium-sized. V is TRBV28 and J is TRBJ1-1; perhaps TRBD1 as D (5 bases). Looked up from germline, CDR1 is MDHEN and CDR2 is SYDVKM. The V end lost 4 bases, the J end lost 1 base, and 16 bases lay between the germline ends. The CDR3 is 16 residues long. Here the CDR3 reads CASSSTSGRRNTEAFF. Here the CDR3 DNA reads TGTGCCAGCAGTTCAACATCAGGGCGGAGGAACACTGAAGCTTTCTTT. The full variable domain, its missing parts supplied by reference TRBV28 and TRBJ1-1, is DVKVTQSSRYLVKRTGEKVFLECVQDMDHENMFWYRQDPGLGLRLIYFSYDVKMKEKGDIPEGYSVSREKKERFSLILESASTNQTSMYLCASSSTSGRRNTEAFFGQGTRLTVV.

V gene TRBV20-1 combines with J gene TRBJ2-1; D may match TRBD1 or TRBD2 (5 bases each). Germline V CDR1 and CDR2: DFQATT, SNEGSKA (reference sequence). Trimming stripped 8 bases from V and 1 base from J, with 9 bases between. The CDR3 has 12 amino acids. The CDR3 region has the DNA TGCAGTAGTGGGACGTCCTACAATGAGCAGTTCTTC. Translating gives CSSGTSYNEQFF.

This clone appeared many times. V and J are TRBV24-1 and TRBJ2-4; D assignment may be TRBD1 or TRBD2 (5 bases each). Trimming left V 4 bases short and J 1 base short, with 13 bases between. CDR1 is KGHDR, CDR2 SFDVKD, per germline. The CDR3 has 16 amino acids. The CDR3 spells CATSDGAGWAKNIQYF. CDR3 in DNA: TGTGCCACCAGTGACGGGGCAGGGTGGGCCAAAAACATTCAGTACTTC.

This rearrangement joins TRBV7-6 to TRBJ2-1, with 9 bases that match TRBD2. This CDR3 comprises 13 residues. Germline-derived CDR1 and CDR2 are SGHVS and FNYEAQ. Unmatched junction bases numbered 3, after V lost 7 bases and J lost 5 bases. This CDR3 reads CASKRGDDNEQFF. The CDR3 DNA is TGTGCCAGCAAGCGGGGGGATGACAATGAGCAGTTCTTC.

This clone was recorded a few times. The CDR3 spells CASSLGLSPLHF. As DNA, the CDR3 is TGTGCCAGCAGTCTTGGGCTATCACCCCTCCACTTT. The rearrangement links TRBV6-1 to TRBJ1-6, with D unresolved. V lost 5 bases and J 10 bases, leaving 9 bases between the germline ends. Germline V lookup: CDR1 MNHNS, CDR2 SASEGT. The CDR3 loop spans 12 amino acids.

This clone turned up a few times. V gene TRBV6-1 combines with J gene TRBJ2-7, with unresolved D. Trimming took off 3 bases at V and 5 bases at J, with 14 bases between the two ends. Germline V gives CDR1 MNHNS, CDR2 SASEGT. The CDR3 covers 14 residues. This chain's CDR3 is CASSDEVIVNEQYF. The DNA for the CDR3 is TGTGCCAGCAGTGACGAGGTAATCGTCAACGAGCAGTACTTC.

The CDR3 sequence is CSARVGARKRVFF. The DNA of the CDR3 is TGCAGTGCTAGAGTGGGGGCCCGCAAGAGAGTTTTCTTT. This sequence joins TRBV20-1 and TRBJ1-1; D is perhaps TRBD1 (6 bases). Germline CDR1 and CDR2: DFQATT and SNEGSKA (reference sequence). V lost 1 base and J 13 bases, leaving 19 bases between the germline ends. CDR3 length: 13 residues.

V gene TRBV13 combines with J gene TRBJ1-1, with 9 bases aligning to TRBD1. J gave up 3 bases and V 3 bases, and 5 bases lay outside the gene matches. Germline V gene sequence: CDR1 PRHDT, CDR2 FYEKMQ (reference sequence). The CDR3 is 15 residues long. CDR3 nucleotide sequence: TGTGCCAGCAGCTTGGGGACAGGGTATTACACTGAAGCTTTCTTT. Translation: CASSLGTGYYTEAFF.

This rearrangement joins TRBV11-2 to TRBJ2-1; TRBD2 matches 11 bases. This CDR3 is built from 18 residues. V dropped 3 bases and J dropped 7; count of bases not matched to a gene: 14. Germline CDR1 SGHAT, CDR2 FQNNGV. DNA of the CDR3: TGTGCCAGCAGCTTGTTAGGGACTAGCGGACCCGCGGCGAATGAGCAGTTCTTC. Its protein product is CASSLLGTSGPAANEQFF.

This clone occurred many times. The V gene is TRBV5-4, the J gene TRBJ2-3, with D maybe TRBD1 (6 bases). This CDR3 contains 14 residues. The V gene's germline CDR1 is SGHNT and CDR2 YYREEE (reference sequence). V dropped 4 bases and J dropped 1 base, with 10 bases sitting between them. CDR3 nucleotides: TGTGCCAGCAGCCCACAGGGACGCACAGATACGCAGTATTTT. Residues: CASSPQGRTDTQYF.

This clone came up many times. The J gene is TRBJ2-4, the V gene TRBV29-1; 8 bases fit TRBD2. V dropped 5 bases and J dropped 8; count of bases not matched to a gene: 2. Germline CDR1 SQVTM, CDR2 ANQGSEA. This CDR3 contains 11 residues. Here the CDR3 DNA reads TGCAGCGTTCCGGGGGGGGACATTCAGTACTTC. It codes for CSVPGGDIQYF. Filled out from reference TRBV29-1 and TRBJ2-4, the complete variable domain reads SAVISQKPSRDICQRGTSLTIQCQVDSQVTMMFWYRQQPGQSLTLIATANQGSEATYESGFVIDKFPISRPNLTFSTLTVSNMSPEDSSIYLCSVPGGDIQYFGAGTRLSVL.

There are many counts of this clone. It may be a read error: a sequence one base away is much more abundant. V gene TRBV5-1 combines with J gene TRBJ1-1; D might be TRBD1 (6 bases). Germline V gene lookup returns CDR1 SGHRS and CDR2 YFSETQ. Trimming took 0 bases from V and 10 from J, leaving 13 bases between them. The CDR3 extends over 13 amino acids. The CDR3: CASSLGRGGVAFF. Here the CDR3 DNA reads TGCGCCAGCAGCTTGGGCAGGGGTGGGGTAGCTTTCTTT.

About this clone: One base away lies a much larger clone, so this may be a sequencing read error. Additional DNA sequences in this sample encode the identical CDR3. For the CDR3, the DNA is TGTGCCAGCAGCTTAAGATCGGGAGTAGACGAGACCCAGTACTTC. It translates to CASSLRSGVDETQYF. J is TRBJ2-5 and V is TRBV7-3; D may be TRBD2 (6 bases). V dropped 1 base and J dropped 5 bases, with 14 bases sitting between them. Per germline, CDR1 SGHTA and CDR2 FQGTGA. The length of the CDR3 is 15 residues.

CDR3 sequence reads: CASSLIHEQYF. Here the CDR3 DNA reads TGTGCCAGCAGTTTAATCCACGAGCAGTACTTC. The V gene is TRBV28, the J gene TRBJ2-7, with no clear D. The CDR3 totals 11 residues. V gave up 2 bases and J gave up 5 bases, with 4 bases separating them. Germline lookup yields CDR1 MDHEN and CDR2 SYDVKM.

Ten or more counts support this clone. The rearrangement links TRBV6-1 to TRBJ2-1; 12 bases line up with TRBD2. This CDR3 is built from 15 residues. The V gene end was trimmed by 5 bases and the J gene end by 3 bases; junction bases not matched to a gene: 2. Germline CDR1 is MNHNS and CDR2 is SASEGT. CDR3 region: CASSPTSGGYNEQFF. In DNA, the CDR3 is TGTGCCAGCAGTCCGACTAGCGGGGGCTACAATGAGCAGTTCTTC.

Many counts were recorded for this clone. This may stem from a read error, because a much larger clone lies one nucleotide away. The rearrangement uses TRBV12-3 or TRBV12-4 and TRBJ1-5, with 9 bases that match TRBD1. The CDR3 consists of 15 residues. V lost 6 bases and J lost 4; bases outside the gene matches: 7. For the CDR3, the DNA is TGTGCCAGCAGATCTACCGGGACAGGGAATCAGCCCCAGCATTTT. This encodes CASRSTGTGNQPQHF.

The chain recombines TRBV20-1 with TRBJ2-3; 7 nucleotides agree with TRBD2. V lost 3 bases and J lost 4; bases outside the gene matches: 16. The length of the CDR3 is 17 residues. CDR1 is DFQATT, CDR2 SNEGSKA, per germline (reference sequence). The chain's CDR3 is CSASSNSRRERADTQYF. The CDR3 DNA is TGCAGTGCTAGTAGTAATTCAAGGCGGGAGAGGGCAGATACGCAGTATTTT.

This clone was observed a handful of times. The chain recombines TRBV6-1 with TRBJ1-2; D is uncertain. Germline CDR1 and CDR2: MNHNS and SASEGT. The ends were cut back, 7 bases at V and 6 bases at J, with 12 bases in the middle. The CDR3 extends over 12 amino acids. CDR3 DNA sequence: TGTGCCAGCACAGTACGCGGGGATGGCTACACCTTC. As protein: CASTVRGDGYTF.

By proportion, this clone is medium-sized. The sample has other DNA sequences that encode this CDR3 too. V and J are TRBV29-1 and TRBJ2-5; TRBD2 matches at 14 bases. The CDR3 totals 13 residues. Germline V CDR1 and CDR2: SQVTM, ANQGSEA. V was clipped by 4 bases and J by 5 bases; unmatched bases: 0. CDR3 region: CSVGTSGRETQYF. The CDR3 DNA is TGCAGCGTTGGGACTAGCGGGAGGGAGACCCAGTACTTC.

This clone came up a few times. The chain has TRBV6-1 and TRBJ2-7; TRBD1 agrees at 8 bases. V lost 0 bases, J lost 5 bases, and 3 bases stayed unmatched. The CDR3 sequence is 14 residues long. Germline assignment: CDR1 MNHNS and CDR2 SASEGT. As DNA, the CDR3 is TGTGCCAGCAGTGAAGCCGGACAGGGAGACGAGCAGTACTTC. Its protein product is CASSEAGQGDEQYF.

In this sample, this clone turned up many times. The V and J genes are TRBV30 and TRBJ1-6; 8 positions agree with TRBD1. The CDR3 loop spans 16 amino acids. V gave up 5 bases and J gave up 6 bases; unmatched junction bases: 12. Germline V gene data show CDR1 as GTSNPN and CDR2 as SVGIG (reference sequence). CDR3 nucleotide sequence: TGTGCCTGGTTAGCCCGGGACAGGAGGGGTAATTCACCCCTCCACTTT. Translation gives CAWLARDRRGNSPLHF.

Many counts were recorded for this clone. The junction differs from germline at one of its ends, possibly a read error. The rearrangement uses TRBV7-7 and TRBJ2-3; D possibly corresponds to TRBD1 (6 bases). The germline gives CDR1 SSHAT, CDR2 FNYEAQ (reference sequence). The CDR3 length is 14 residues. The CDR3 spells CASSPDLRGDTQYF. The CDR3 nucleotides are TGTGCTAGCAGCCCTGACCTCAGGGGAGATACGCAGTATTTT.

This clone is medium-sized. The rearrangement uses TRBV6-1 and TRBJ2-1, with 7 bases matching TRBD1. Germline loops: CDR1 MNHNS, CDR2 SASEGT. J gave up 8 bases and V 2 bases, and 6 bases lay outside the gene matches. The CDR3 runs 14 residues. The CDR3 DNA is TGTGCCAGCAGTGAAACCGACAGGGTCCATGAGCAGTTCTTC. Protein: CASSETDRVHEQFF.

This clone was observed at least ten times. It may be a read error: a sequence one base away is much more abundant. V gene TRBV12-3 or TRBV12-4 combines with J gene TRBJ2-7, with TRBD1 matching 7 bases. This CDR3 region has 14 residues. The J segment lost 9 bases and the V segment lost 3 bases, leaving 11 bases of the junction unmatched. CDR3 nucleotides: TGTGCCAGCAGTTTTCGGGACAGTCAACCCGGGCAGTACTTC. Protein sequence: CASSFRDSQPGQYF.

This clone is judged medium-sized. This chain links TRBV6-2 or TRBV6-3 with TRBJ2-3, with a possible D match to TRBD2 (5 bases). V lost 8 bases and J 2 bases, leaving 8 bases between the germline ends. The CDR3 contains 12 residues. Per germline, CDR1 MNHEY and CDR2 SVGEGT. The CDR3 nucleotides read TGTGCCAGCGGGAGTTACACAGATACGCAGTATTTT. Encoded protein: CASGSYTDTQYF.

This chain links TRBV5-3 with TRBJ2-7, with D unclear. TRBV5-3 belongs to the ORF category, with a function that is uncertain. The CDR3 covers 13 residues. V was clipped by 8 bases and J by 2 bases, with 14 bases between them. CDR3 residues: CASAQGQTYEQYF. The CDR3, as DNA: TGTGCCAGCGCACAAGGGCAGACCTACGAGCAGTACTTC.

This clone was recorded at least ten times. The chain carries TRBV20-1 and TRBJ2-1; 8 nucleotides line up with TRBD1. This CDR3 spans 14 amino acids. V gave up 5 bases and J gave up 5 bases; unmatched junction bases: 8. The V gene's germline CDR1 is DFQATT and CDR2 SNEGSKA (reference sequence). CDR3 DNA sequence: TGCAGTGCTCGACAGGGGTCGGGGAACAATGAGCAGTTCTTC. Its protein is CSARQGSGNNEQFF.

V usage is TRBV11-2 and J usage is TRBJ2-7; 11 bases fit TRBD2. CDR1 and CDR2 (germline): SGHAT, FQNNGV. The CDR3 totals 15 residues. Trimming took 7 bases from V and 6 from J; bases not matched to a gene: 11. In DNA form, the CDR3 reads TGTGCCAGCACCCTATCACTAGCGGGAGATACCGAGCAGTACTTC. This sequence encodes CASTLSLAGDTEQYF. The full variable domain, completed using reference TRBV11-2 and TRBJ2-7, is EAGVAQSPRYKIIEKRQSVAFWCNPISGHATLYWYQQILGQGPKLLIQFQNNGVVDDSQLPKDRFSAERLKGVDSTLKIQPAKLEDSAVYLCASTLSLAGDTEQYFGPGTRLTVT.